Sequencing of this T cell receptor beta chain was carried out in a study of T cell clones after liver transplantation. The protocol was immunoSEQ multiplex PCR, while the TCRdb copy is restricted to in-frame clones and leaves out a portion. The sample carries tens of thousands of clones, roughly 90% recorded once. The CDR3 length is 14 residues. V dropped 5 bases and J dropped 4 bases, with 14 bases sitting between them. Germline V CDR1 and CDR2: SGHAT, FQNNGV. The clonotype originates from a human donor who received a liver transplant. The gene calls are TRBV11-2 and TRBJ1-1; D remains unclear. Source: CD4+ T cells from blood, taken before liver transplant. This chain's CDR3 is CASSPWVPGTEAFF. DNA for the CDR3: TGTGCCAGCAGCCCCTGGGTTCCGGGCACTGAAGCTTTCTTT. Using reference TRBV11-2 and TRBJ1-1 for the parts outside the CDR3, the full variable domain is EAGVAQSPRYKIIEKRQSVAFWCNPISGHATLYWYQQILGQGPKLLIQFQNNGVVDDSQLPKDRFSAERLKGVDSTLKIQPAKLEDSAVYLCASSPWVPGTEAFFGQGTRLTVV.